These 11 T cell receptor beta chains share one sample of origin, sequenced in a study of control samples from healthy donors and cancer patients. TCRdb's table, derived via immunoSEQ multiplex PCR, lists solely in-frame clones and lacks some. The table records over 150,000 clones, less than 95% of them present only once. The sequenced material came from PBMCs. The origin of the receptors is a man in his 60s with colorectal cancer.

The V gene is TRBV30, the J gene TRBJ2-1; perhaps D is TRBD1 or TRBD2 (5 bases each). Looked up from germline, CDR1 is GTSNPN and CDR2 is SVGIG (reference sequence). The CDR3 runs to 13 residues. Trimming cost V 4 bases and J 9 bases, with 16 bases left between them. In DNA form, the CDR3 reads TGTGCCTGGACCCCCGAGGGGATCGGTGAGCAGTTCTTC. It specifies CAWTPEGIGEQFF. Using reference TRBV30 and TRBJ2-1 for the parts outside the CDR3, the full variable domain is SQTIHQWPATLVQPVGSPLSLECTVEGTSNPNLYWYRQAAGRGLQLLFYSVGIGQISSEVPQNLSASRPQDRQFILSSKKLLLSDSGFYLCAWTPEGIGEQFFGPGTRLTVL.

This sequence joins TRBV6-6 and TRBJ1-1; D is unresolved. This CDR3 is built from 13 residues. Germline values: CDR1 MNHNY, CDR2 SVGAGI (reference sequence). Trimming pared 6 bases from V and 11 bases from J, leaving 19 bases between. CDR3 region: CASSQTSGSAAFF. CDR3 nucleotide sequence: TGTGCCAGCAGCCAGACGAGTGGCAGTGCGGCTTTCTTT.

The chain recombines TRBV9 with TRBJ2-3; D may correspond to TRBD1 or TRBD2 (5 bases each). The CDR3 is 15 residues long. Trimming took 0 bases from V and 0 from J, leaving 8 bases between them. CDR1 is SGDLS, CDR2 YYNGEE, per germline. CDR3 sequence (DNA): TGTGCCAGCAGCGTAGGAGGGGTTAGCACAGATACGCAGTATTTT. This codes for CASSVGGVSTDTQYF. The complete variable domain, with remaining parts taken from reference TRBV9 and TRBJ2-3, reads DSGVTQTPKHLITATGQRVTLRCSPRSGDLSVYWYQQSLDQGLQFLIQYYNGEERAKGNILERFSAQQFPDLHSELNLSSLELGDSALYFCASSVGGVSTDTQYFGPGTRLTVL.

The chain couples TRBV9 to TRBJ1-2; 9 nucleotides line up with TRBD1. In germline, CDR1 is SGDLS, CDR2 YYNGEE. CDR3 length equals 14 residues. V gave up 3 bases and J gave up 4 bases; unmatched junction bases: 4. The CDR3 coding sequence is TGTGCCAGCAGCGCTCGACAGGGGGGCTATGGCTACACCTTC. It translates to CASSARQGGYGYTF.

The CDR3 protein is CASSSDRLPYYNEQFF. The CDR3 nucleotides are TGTGCCAGCAGCTCCGACAGGTTACCCTACTACAATGAGCAGTTCTTC. The chain joins TRBV7-9 to TRBJ2-1; D is perhaps TRBD1 (6 bases). The CDR3 has 16 residues. Trimming removed 4 bases from V and 3 bases from J, with 16 bases in between. Germline CDR1 SEHNR, CDR2 FQNEAQ (reference sequence).

The V and J genes are TRBV7-9 and TRBJ1-1; D not resolved. The CDR3 extends over 12 amino acids. The ends were cut back, 3 bases at V and 1 base at J, with 3 bases in the middle. Germline V CDR1 and CDR2: SEHNR, FQNEAQ (reference sequence). CDR3 nucleotides: TGTGCCAGCAGCTTCCAGAACACTGAAGCTTTCTTT. Translated: CASSFQNTEAFF.

The gene calls are TRBV6-5 and TRBJ1-6; possibly TRBD1 for D (6 bases). The V and J ends lost 7 bases and 14 bases respectively, with 24 bases between them. The CDR3 is 15 amino acids. Germline lookup yields CDR1 MNHEY and CDR2 SVGAGI. The CDR3 spells CASTPSLDSPYALHF. Here the CDR3 DNA reads TGTGCCAGCACTCCCTCCTTGGACAGCCCGTATGCCCTCCACTTT.

V and J are TRBV28 and TRBJ1-2; D is undetermined. The V gene lost 3 bases and the J gene lost 5 bases, with 7 bases spanning the gap. The CDR3 runs to 12 residues. Germline CDR1 reads MDHEN; CDR2 reads SYDVKM. The CDR3 sequence: CASSLSGYGYTF. In nucleotides, the CDR3 is TGTGCCAGCAGTTTGTCCGGGTATGGCTACACCTTC.

This clone was recorded only once. The chain recombines TRBV30 with TRBJ1-2; D is possibly TRBD1 (6 bases). CDR3 length: 15 amino acids. V was trimmed by 1 base and J by 5 bases, leaving 17 bases between them. From germline, CDR1 is GTSNPN and CDR2 SVGIG (reference sequence). The chain's CDR3 is CAWSEGRRGGYGYTF. CDR3 in DNA: TGTGCCTGGAGTGAAGGTCGCAGGGGAGGTTATGGCTACACCTTC. Together with reference TRBV30 and TRBJ1-2, the CDR3 gives the full variable domain: SQTIHQWPATLVQPVGSPLSLECTVEGTSNPNLYWYRQAAGRGLQLLFYSVGIGQISSEVPQNLSASRPQDRQFILSSKKLLLSDSGFYLCAWSEGRRGGYGYTFGSGTRLTVV.

The rearrangement uses TRBV6-5 and TRBJ2-1; 8 bases are a match to TRBD1. The ends lost 7 bases at V and 5 bases at J; junction bases unmatched: 7. The CDR3 has 14 amino acids. The germline CDR1 and CDR2 sequences are MNHEY and SVGAGI. In DNA form, the CDR3 reads TGTGCCAGCAAACAGGGGGAATTTAACAATGAGCAGTTCTTC. Translated: CASKQGEFNNEQFF.

The rearrangement joins TRBV5-4 to TRBJ2-3, with D perhaps matching TRBD2 (7 bases). Germline values: CDR1 SGHNT, CDR2 YYREEE (reference sequence). Between the trimmed V and J ends, which lost 5 bases and 4 bases, there was a span of 14 bases. CDR3 length: 14 residues. The CDR3 protein is CASSGGGAADTQYF. The DNA for the CDR3 is TGTGCCAGCAGTGGAGGGGGGGCCGCAGATACGCAGTATTTT.